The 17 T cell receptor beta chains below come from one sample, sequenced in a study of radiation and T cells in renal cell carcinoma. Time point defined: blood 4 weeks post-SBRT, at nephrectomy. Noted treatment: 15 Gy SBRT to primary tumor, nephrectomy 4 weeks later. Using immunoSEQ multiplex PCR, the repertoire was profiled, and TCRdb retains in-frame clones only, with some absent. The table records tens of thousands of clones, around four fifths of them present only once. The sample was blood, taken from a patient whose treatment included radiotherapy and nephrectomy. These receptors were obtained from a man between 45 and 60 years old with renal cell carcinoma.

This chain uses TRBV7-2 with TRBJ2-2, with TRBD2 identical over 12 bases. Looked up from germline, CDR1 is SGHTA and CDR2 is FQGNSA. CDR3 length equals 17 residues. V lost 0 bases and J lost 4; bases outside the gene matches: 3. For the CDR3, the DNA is TGTGCCAGCAGCTTAGCTCTAGCGGGGGGGCCCACCGGGGAGCTGTTTTTT. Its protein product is CASSLALAGGPTGELFF.

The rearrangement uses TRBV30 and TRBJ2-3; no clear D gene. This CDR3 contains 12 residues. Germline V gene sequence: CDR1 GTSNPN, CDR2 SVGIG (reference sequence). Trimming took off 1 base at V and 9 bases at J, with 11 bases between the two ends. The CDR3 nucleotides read TGTGCCTGGAGTGGCGGAGCACAGACGCAGTATTTT. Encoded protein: CAWSGGAQTQYF.

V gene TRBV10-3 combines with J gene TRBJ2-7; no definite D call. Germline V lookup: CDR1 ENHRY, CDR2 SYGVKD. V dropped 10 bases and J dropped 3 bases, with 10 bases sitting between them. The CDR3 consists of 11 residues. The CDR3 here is CATSNYYEQYF. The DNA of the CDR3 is TGTGCCACTTCGAATTACTACGAGCAGTACTTC.

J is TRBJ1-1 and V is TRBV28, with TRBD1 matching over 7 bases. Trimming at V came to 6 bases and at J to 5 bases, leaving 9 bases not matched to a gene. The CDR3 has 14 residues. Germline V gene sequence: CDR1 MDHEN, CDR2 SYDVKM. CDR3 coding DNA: TGTGCCAGCAGAGCCCGGACAGGTTGGACTGAAGCTTTCTTT. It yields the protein CASRARTGWTEAFF.

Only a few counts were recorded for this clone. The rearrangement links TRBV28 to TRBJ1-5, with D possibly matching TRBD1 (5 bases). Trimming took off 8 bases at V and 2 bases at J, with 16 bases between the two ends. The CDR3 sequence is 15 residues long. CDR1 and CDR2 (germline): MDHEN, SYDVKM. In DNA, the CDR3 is TGTGCCAGCGGCGTAGGGCAGGGTGGCAATCAGCCCCAGCATTTT. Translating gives CASGVGQGGNQPQHF.

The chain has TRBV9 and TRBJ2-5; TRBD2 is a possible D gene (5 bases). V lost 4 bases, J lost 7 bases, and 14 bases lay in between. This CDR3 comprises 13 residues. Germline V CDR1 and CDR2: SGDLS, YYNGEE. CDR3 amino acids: CASSWYGEGTQYF. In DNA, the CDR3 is TGTGCCAGCAGCTGGTACGGTGAGGGGACCCAGTACTTC.

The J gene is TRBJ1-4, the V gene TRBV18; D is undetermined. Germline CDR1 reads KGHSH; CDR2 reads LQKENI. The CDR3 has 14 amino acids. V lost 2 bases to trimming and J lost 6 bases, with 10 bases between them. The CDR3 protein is CASSPFNGDEKLFF. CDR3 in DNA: TGTGCCAGCTCACCATTTAACGGCGATGAAAAACTGTTTTTT.

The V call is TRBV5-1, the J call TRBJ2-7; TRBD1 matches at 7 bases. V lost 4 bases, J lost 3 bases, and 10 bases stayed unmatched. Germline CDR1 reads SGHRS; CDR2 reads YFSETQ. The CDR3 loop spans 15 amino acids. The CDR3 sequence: CASSPLTGQFYEQYF. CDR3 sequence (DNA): TGCGCCAGCAGCCCTCTAACGGGACAGTTCTACGAGCAGTACTTC.

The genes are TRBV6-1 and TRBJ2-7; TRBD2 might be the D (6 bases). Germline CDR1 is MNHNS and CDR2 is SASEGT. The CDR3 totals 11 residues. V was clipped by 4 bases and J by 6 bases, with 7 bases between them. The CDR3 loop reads CASSGTIEQYF. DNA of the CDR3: TGTGCCAGCAGTGGGACTATCGAGCAGTACTTC.

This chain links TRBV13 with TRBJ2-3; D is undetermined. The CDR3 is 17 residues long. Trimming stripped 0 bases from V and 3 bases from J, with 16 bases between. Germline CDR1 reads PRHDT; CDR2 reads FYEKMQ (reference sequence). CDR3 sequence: CASSLGRLGYTTDTQYF. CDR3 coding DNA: TGTGCCAGCAGCTTAGGCCGTCTAGGGTATACGACAGATACGCAGTATTTT.

For the CDR3, the DNA is TGTGCCAGCAGTTTACAGGGGTACACTGAAGCTTTCTTT. Translating gives CASSLQGYTEAFF. The chain joins TRBV27 to TRBJ1-1, with a tentative D call TRBD1 (6 bases). This CDR3 contains 13 residues. V was trimmed by 2 bases and J by 3 bases, leaving 7 bases between them. Germline V gives CDR1 MNHEY, CDR2 SMNVEV (reference sequence).

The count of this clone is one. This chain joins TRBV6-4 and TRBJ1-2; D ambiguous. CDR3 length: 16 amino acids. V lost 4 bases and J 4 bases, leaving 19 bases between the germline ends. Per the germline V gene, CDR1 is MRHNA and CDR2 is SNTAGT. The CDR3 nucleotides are TGTGCCAGCAGTGCTAGTGCACACGGAAAGACCTATGGCTACACCTTC. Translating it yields CASSASAHGKTYGYTF.

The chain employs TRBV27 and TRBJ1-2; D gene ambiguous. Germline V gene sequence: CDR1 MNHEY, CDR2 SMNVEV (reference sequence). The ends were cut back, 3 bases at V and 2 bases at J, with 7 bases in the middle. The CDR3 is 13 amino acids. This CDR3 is CASSLRRNYGYTF. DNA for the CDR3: TGTGCCAGCAGTTTGCGGCGAAACTATGGCTACACCTTC.

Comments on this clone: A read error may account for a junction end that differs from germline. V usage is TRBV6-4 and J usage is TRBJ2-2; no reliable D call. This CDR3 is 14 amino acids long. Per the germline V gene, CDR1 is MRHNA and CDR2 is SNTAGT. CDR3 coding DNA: TGTGCCGGCAGTGTGATCGCGGAGACCGGGGAGCTGTTTTTT. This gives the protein CAGSVIAETGELFF.

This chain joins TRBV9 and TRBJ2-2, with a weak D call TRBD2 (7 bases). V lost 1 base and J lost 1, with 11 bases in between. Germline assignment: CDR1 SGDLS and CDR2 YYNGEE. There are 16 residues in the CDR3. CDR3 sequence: CASSVRGGQNTGELFF. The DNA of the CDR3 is TGTGCCAGCAGCGTAAGGGGGGGTCAGAACACCGGGGAGCTGTTTTTT.

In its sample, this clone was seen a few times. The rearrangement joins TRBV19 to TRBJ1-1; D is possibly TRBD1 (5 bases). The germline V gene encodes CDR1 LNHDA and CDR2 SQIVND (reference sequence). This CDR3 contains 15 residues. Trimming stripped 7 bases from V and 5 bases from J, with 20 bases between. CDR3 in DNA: TGTGCCAGTACAGAGGCAAGGGGCGTGGAGACTGAAGCTTTCTTT. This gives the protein CASTEARGVETEAFF.

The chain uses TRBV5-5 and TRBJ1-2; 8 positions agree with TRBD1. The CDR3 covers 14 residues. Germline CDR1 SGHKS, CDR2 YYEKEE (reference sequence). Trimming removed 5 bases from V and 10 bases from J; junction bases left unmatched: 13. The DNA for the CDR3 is TGTGCCAGCAGTATTGCTGGACAGGGTATAGACTACACCTTC. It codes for CASSIAGQGIDYTF.